The present entry profiles one T cell receptor (beta chain) with its context. The antigen it recognizes is unknown. No much larger clonotype is one base removed from it; base qualities were not supplied. Each collaborating institution followed its own protocols to collect whole blood in K2EDTA tubes. For TCRbeta analysis, collaborators shipped samples in one of three forms: frozen whole blood, isolated PBMCs, or DNA extracted from either of those sample types. From the cysteine through the phenylalanine, the CDR3 covers 14 amino acids. Just the 42-base CDR3 DNA is kept, in frame starting at base 1. Trimmed from V: 5 bases; trimmed from J: 4 bases; junction bases lacking a gene match: 3. The CDR1 and CDR2 encoded by the germline V gene are SGHVS and FQNEAQ. This sample is part of a study of blood T cell repertoires in COVID-19 (dated by TCRdb to 2019 to 2021). Regarding the complete study: Samples covering the acute and convalescent phases of COVID-19 were provided by collaborators in the United States, Italy and Spain. The prospective study material was composed of cDNA or gDNA derived from T cells, B-cell-depleted T cells, or PBMCs. Deeply sampled blood TCRbeta repertoires from subjects exposed to, actively infected with, or recovered from COVID-19 were included in the dataset. The repertoires were made available in a free public database intended to serve as a resource for research on the immune response to SARS-CoV-2. Samples came from the ongoing ImmuneRACE study (first 160 participants) plus 1,254 subjects from 6 global collaborators. The sample metadata nearly always contained a de-identified subject ID, COVID-19 status, age in years and sex. HLA class I and class II types, where available, came from metadata supplied by the sample provider rather than from assay-based typing. General findings and caveats noted by the study authors: The amount of clinical and demographic metadata varied by source and participant and was provided uncurated.

TCRbeta CDR3 regions were amplified from genomic DNA by means of the immunoSEQ Assay, a bias-controlled multiplex PCR. The original methods were these. The number of nucleated cells in each sample was estimated by amplification of reference gene primers within the assay. To quantify the absolute abundance of each unique TCRbeta CDR3 rearrangement, sequence reads were collapsed and filtered. For each sample, productive Simpson clonality was calculated by taking the square root of Simpson's diversity index across productive rearrangements. The table was pulled from immuneACCESS by TCRdb, which kept in-frame rearrangements only. Such tables lose some clones; where checked, under half of the loss comes from unresolved V genes, and the rest has no known cause. V, J and clone size were drawn from that table, and D and trimming were deduced from the DNA. For this sample the table gives 40,000 to 65,000 clones, of which around 72% were detected only once. The ten largest clones add up to under 15% of the sample.

Sequencing input: peripheral blood. The sequence links TRBV7-8 to TRBJ1-5; TRBD1 agrees with 9 junctional bases. The receptor was derived from a human donor with active or convalescent COVID-19. The donor label of this sample is uncertain. The CDR3 protein is CASSMGQGNQPQHF. The DNA is as follows: TGTGCCAGCAGCATGGGACAGGGAAATCAGCCCCAGCATTTT.